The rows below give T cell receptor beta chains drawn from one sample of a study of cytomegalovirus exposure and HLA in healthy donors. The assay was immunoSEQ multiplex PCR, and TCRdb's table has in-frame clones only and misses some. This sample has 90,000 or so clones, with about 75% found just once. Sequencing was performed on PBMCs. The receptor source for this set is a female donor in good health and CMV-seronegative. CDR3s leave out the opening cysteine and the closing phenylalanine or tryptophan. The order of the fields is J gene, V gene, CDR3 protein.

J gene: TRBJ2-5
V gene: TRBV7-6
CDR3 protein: ASSLALASGRETQY

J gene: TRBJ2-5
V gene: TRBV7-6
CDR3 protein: ASSFREETQY

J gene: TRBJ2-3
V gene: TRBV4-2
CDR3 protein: ASSQDVAGSSTDTQY

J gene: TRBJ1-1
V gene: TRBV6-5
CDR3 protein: ASRPTGGTEAF

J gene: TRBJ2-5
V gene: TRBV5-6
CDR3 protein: ASSLVRETQY

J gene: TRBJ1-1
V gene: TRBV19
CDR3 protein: ASSTRQGRGTEAF

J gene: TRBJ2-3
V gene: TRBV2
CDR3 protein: ASSPTGRDTQY

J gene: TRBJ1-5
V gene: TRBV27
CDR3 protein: ASSLSAGGFYSNQPQH

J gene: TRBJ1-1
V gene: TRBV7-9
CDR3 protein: ASSFSGGNTEAF

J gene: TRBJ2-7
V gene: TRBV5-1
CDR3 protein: ASTKTGAHEQY

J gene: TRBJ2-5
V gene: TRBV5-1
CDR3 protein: ASSRTGGNGETQY

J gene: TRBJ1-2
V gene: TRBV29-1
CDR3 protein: SVEGGRGNYGYT

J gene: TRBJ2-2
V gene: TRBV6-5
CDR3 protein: ASSYLQGAVTGELF

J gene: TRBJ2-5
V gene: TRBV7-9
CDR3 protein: ASSAGTGEETQY

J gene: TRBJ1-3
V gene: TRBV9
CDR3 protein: ASSVENQGAVRSGNTIY

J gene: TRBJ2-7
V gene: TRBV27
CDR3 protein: ASKTNRDLHEQY

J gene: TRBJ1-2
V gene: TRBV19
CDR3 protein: ASRPGQAGGYT

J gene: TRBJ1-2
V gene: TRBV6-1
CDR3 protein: AARTRGWDGYT

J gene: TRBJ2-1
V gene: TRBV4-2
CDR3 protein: ASSQGAGLAYNEQF

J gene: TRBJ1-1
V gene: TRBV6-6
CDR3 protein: ASSYPPGQVNTEAF

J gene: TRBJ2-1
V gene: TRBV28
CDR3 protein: ASSSSGGALEQF

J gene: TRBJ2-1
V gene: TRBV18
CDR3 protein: ASSQTDSVSSEQF

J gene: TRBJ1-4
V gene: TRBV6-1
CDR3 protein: ASSAVRSEKLF

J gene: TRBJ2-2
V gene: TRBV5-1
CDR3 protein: ASSLLADTGELF

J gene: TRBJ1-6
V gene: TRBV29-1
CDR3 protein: SVRTDFDNSPLH

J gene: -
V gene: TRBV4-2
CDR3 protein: ASSQEARVAIPYEQY

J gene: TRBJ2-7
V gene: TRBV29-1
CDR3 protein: SVTQRGQLYEQY

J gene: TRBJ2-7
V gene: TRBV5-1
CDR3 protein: ASSLDPGGSPYEQY

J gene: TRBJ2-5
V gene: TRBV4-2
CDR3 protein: ASSQAGPTSGEETQY

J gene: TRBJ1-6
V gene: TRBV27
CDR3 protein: ASTNRGHALSYNSPLH

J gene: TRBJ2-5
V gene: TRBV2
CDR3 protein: ASRTGTGVIETQY

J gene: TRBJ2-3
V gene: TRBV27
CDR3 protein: ASSLSAGDPADTQY

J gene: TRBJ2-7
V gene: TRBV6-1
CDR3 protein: ASSEPPPGFYEQY

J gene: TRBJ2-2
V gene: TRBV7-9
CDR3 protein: ASSEQGAGELF

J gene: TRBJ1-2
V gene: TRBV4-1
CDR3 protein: ASSQDPQARNYGYT

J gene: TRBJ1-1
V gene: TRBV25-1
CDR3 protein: ASSEWGQVEAF

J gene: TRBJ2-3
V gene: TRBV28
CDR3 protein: ASRTGGDTQY

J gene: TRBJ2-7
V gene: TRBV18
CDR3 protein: ASSPPPQGHYEQY

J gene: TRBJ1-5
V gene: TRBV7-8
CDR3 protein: ASSYPGQGDQPQH

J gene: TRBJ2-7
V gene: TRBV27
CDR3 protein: ASRAAGLAGSEQY

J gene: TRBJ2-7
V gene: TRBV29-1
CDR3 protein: SVTRGAEY

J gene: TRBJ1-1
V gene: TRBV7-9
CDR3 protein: ASSSLTGMNTEAF

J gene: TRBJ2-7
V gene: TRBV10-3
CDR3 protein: AISASGNYEQY

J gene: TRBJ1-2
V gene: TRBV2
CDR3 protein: ASTYGGGMGGYT

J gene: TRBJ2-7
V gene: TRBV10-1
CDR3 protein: ASSESGGTGQY

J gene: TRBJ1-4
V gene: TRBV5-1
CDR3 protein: ASSLAGRGLGEKLF

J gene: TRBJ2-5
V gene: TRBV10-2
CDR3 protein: ASMTSGGRQETQY

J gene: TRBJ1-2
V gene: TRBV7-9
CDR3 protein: ASTSDSVYGYT

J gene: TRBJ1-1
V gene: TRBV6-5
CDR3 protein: ASSRGQGATEAF